These T cell receptor beta chains were read from a single sample in a study of blood T cell repertoires in COVID-19. Some clones are missing from TCRdb's copy, which holds only in-frame ones; the method was immunoSEQ multiplex PCR. In the table there are about 190,000 clones, around 80% of which are singletons. Sequencing was carried out using peripheral blood. The source is a woman at least 80 years old with active or convalescent COVID-19. CDR3s include the opening cysteine and the closing phenylalanine or tryptophan. A D gene is named only where the DNA matches it firmly. The listing skips clone size in some rows; elsewhere it reads once, few, many or a size class.

CDR3 protein: CATSDPINEKLFF
CDR3 DNA: TGTGCCACCAGTGACCCAATTAATGAAAAACTGTTTTTT
V gene: TRBV24-1
J gene: TRBJ1-4
D gene: .
clone size: .

CDR3 protein: CASSRQDRVGQPQHF
CDR3 DNA: TGCGCCAGCAGCCGACAGGACAGGGTGGGTCAGCCCCAGCATTTT
V gene: TRBV4-1
J gene: TRBJ1-5
D gene: TRBD1
clone size: .

CDR3 protein: CASSLAVVSNEQFF
CDR3 DNA: TGCGCCAGCAGCTTGGCGGTAGTTTCCAATGAGCAGTTCTTC
V gene: TRBV5-1
J gene: TRBJ2-1
D gene: .
clone size: .

CDR3 protein: CASSSGVNTDTQYF
CDR3 DNA: TGTGCCAGCAGCTCCGGTGTGAACACAGATACGCAGTATTTT
V gene: TRBV7-2
J gene: TRBJ2-3
D gene: .
clone size: .

CDR3 protein: CASTPGALVRQPQHF
CDR3 DNA: TGTGCCAGTACTCCGGGAGCTTTAGTACGTCAGCCCCAGCATTTT
V gene: TRBV19
J gene: TRBJ1-5
D gene: .
clone size: .

CDR3 protein: CASSLGGLGNTIYF
CDR3 DNA: TGCGCCAGCAGCCTGGGGGGGCTTGGAAACACCATATATTTT
V gene: TRBV4-1
J gene: TRBJ1-3
D gene: .
clone size: .

CDR3 protein: CASSFGGPGTGIHEQYF
CDR3 DNA: TGTGCCAGCAGCTTTGGAGGACCTGGGACAGGGATTCACGAGCAGTACTTC
V gene: TRBV7-8
J gene: TRBJ2-7
D gene: TRBD1
clone size: once

CDR3 protein: CASSQAGQRPYEAFF
CDR3 DNA: TGCGCCAGCAGCCAAGCCGGACAGAGACCCTATGAAGCTTTCTTT
V gene: TRBV4-1
J gene: TRBJ1-1
D gene: .
clone size: .

CDR3 protein: CASSPSTGVGTEAFF
CDR3 DNA: TGTGCCAGCAGCCCCTCCACAGGGGTGGGGACTGAAGCTTTCTTT
V gene: TRBV4-2
J gene: TRBJ1-1
D gene: TRBD1
clone size: .

CDR3 protein: CASRRTLEAFF
CDR3 DNA: TGTGCCAGCAGACGGACACTTGAAGCTTTCTTT
V gene: TRBV28
J gene: TRBJ1-1
D gene: .
clone size: .

CDR3 protein: CASNSRGEAFF
CDR3 DNA: TGTGCCAGCAACAGCAGGGGTGAAGCTTTCTTT
V gene: TRBV6-5
J gene: TRBJ1-1
D gene: .
clone size: .

CDR3 protein: CASSQDNSGTEAFF
CDR3 DNA: TGTGCCAGCAGCCAAGACAATTCCGGCACTGAAGCTTTCTTT
V gene: TRBV3-1/TRBV3-2
J gene: TRBJ1-1
D gene: .
clone size: .

CDR3 protein: CASSISSNEKLFF
CDR3 DNA: TGTGCCAGTAGTATCTCTTCTAATGAAAAACTGTTTTTT
V gene: TRBV19
J gene: TRBJ1-4
D gene: .
clone size: once

CDR3 protein: CASSINGDYGYTF
CDR3 DNA: TGTGCCAGTAGTATTAACGGAGACTATGGCTACACCTTC
V gene: TRBV19
J gene: TRBJ1-2
D gene: .
clone size: .

CDR3 protein: CASSQEAGGPYNEQFF
CDR3 DNA: TGTGCCAGCAGCCAGGAGGCGGGGGGGCCGTACAATGAGCAGTTCTTC
V gene: TRBV9
J gene: TRBJ2-1
D gene: TRBD2
clone size: .

CDR3 protein: CASSARGPGQPQHF
CDR3 DNA: TGTGCCAGTAGTGCAAGGGGGCCTGGGCAGCCCCAGCATTTT
V gene: TRBV19
J gene: TRBJ1-5
D gene: TRBD1
clone size: .

CDR3 protein: CASSLVDYGMSGNTIYF
CDR3 DNA: TGTGCCAGCAGCTTAGTGGACTACGGGATGAGTGGAAACACCATATATTTT
V gene: TRBV7-8
J gene: TRBJ1-3
D gene: .
clone size: few

CDR3 protein: CASSPIPGHKKSEGYTF
CDR3 DNA: TGTGCCAGCTCACCGATCCCGGGACACAAAAAATCGGAAGGCTACACCTTC
V gene: TRBV18
J gene: TRBJ1-2
D gene: .
clone size: .

CDR3 protein: CASSLAVRAATDTQYF
CDR3 DNA: TGCGCCAGCAGCTTGGCCGTTCGAGCCGCCACAGATACGCAGTATTTT
V gene: TRBV5-1
J gene: TRBJ2-3
D gene: .
clone size: .

CDR3 protein: CASSQGPEAFF
CDR3 DNA: TGTGCCAGCAGCCAAGGGCCTGAAGCTTTCTTT
V gene: TRBV3-1/TRBV3-2
J gene: TRBJ1-1
D gene: .
clone size: .

CDR3 protein: CASSYYGTANEKLFF
CDR3 DNA: TGTGCCAGCAGTTACTATGGGACAGCTAATGAAAAACTGTTTTTT
V gene: TRBV6-6
J gene: TRBJ1-4
D gene: TRBD1
clone size: .

CDR3 protein: CASSSPLGGNTIYF
CDR3 DNA: TGTGCCAGCAGTTCCCCTCTTGGCGGAAACACCATATATTTT
V gene: TRBV27
J gene: TRBJ1-3
D gene: .
clone size: .

CDR3 protein: CASSQPRTGGGTEAFF
CDR3 DNA: TGTGCCAGCAGCCAACCGCGGACAGGGGGAGGGACTGAAGCTTTCTTT
V gene: TRBV3-1/TRBV3-2
J gene: TRBJ1-1
D gene: TRBD1
clone size: .

CDR3 protein: CASTPIYLDEQFF
CDR3 DNA: TGTGCCAGCACCCCTATATATCTCGATGAGCAGTTCTTC
V gene: TRBV7-9
J gene: TRBJ2-1
D gene: .
clone size: few

CDR3 protein: CASSLGLAGVFNYEQYF
CDR3 DNA: TGTGCCAGCAGTCTCGGACTAGCGGGGGTATTCAACTACGAGCAGTACTTC
V gene: TRBV28
J gene: TRBJ2-7
D gene: TRBD2
clone size: .

CDR3 protein: CASSLSLAGAYNEQFF
CDR3 DNA: TGTGCCAGCAGCTTATCGCTAGCGGGGGCCTACAATGAGCAGTTCTTC
V gene: TRBV7-9
J gene: TRBJ2-1
D gene: TRBD2
clone size: few

CDR3 protein: CASSNRGTGQETQYF
CDR3 DNA: TGTGCCAGCAGTAACCGCGGGACAGGACAAGAGACCCAGTACTTC
V gene: TRBV7-9
J gene: TRBJ2-5
D gene: TRBD1
clone size: .

CDR3 protein: CASSYGTPTSYEQYF
CDR3 DNA: TGTGCCAGCAGTTACGGGACACCCACGTCCTACGAGCAGTACTTC
V gene: TRBV6-2/TRBV6-3
J gene: TRBJ2-7
D gene: .
clone size: .

CDR3 protein: CASKGQDSYNSPLHF
CDR3 DNA: TGTGCCAGCAAGGGACAGGATTCCTATAATTCACCCCTCCACTTT
V gene: TRBV28
J gene: TRBJ1-6
D gene: TRBD1
clone size: .

CDR3 protein: CASSNSEARTGAKIYGYTF
CDR3 DNA: TGTGCCAGCAGCAACTCGGAAGCGAGGACAGGAGCCAAAATCTATGGCTACACCTTC
V gene: TRBV9
J gene: TRBJ1-2
D gene: TRBD1
clone size: .

CDR3 protein: CAYQGGDGNTIYF
CDR3 DNA: TGTGCCTACCAAGGCGGGGACGGAAACACCATATATTTT
V gene: TRBV28
J gene: TRBJ1-3
D gene: .
clone size: .

CDR3 protein: CASSQPGEEKLFF
CDR3 DNA: TGCGCCAGCAGCCAACCAGGGGAAGAAAAACTGTTTTTT
V gene: TRBV4-3
J gene: TRBJ1-4
D gene: .
clone size: once

CDR3 protein: CASSWDRWGTEAFF
CDR3 DNA: TGTGCCAGCAGTTGGGACAGGTGGGGCACTGAAGCTTTCTTT
V gene: TRBV2
J gene: TRBJ1-1
D gene: TRBD1
clone size: .

CDR3 protein: CASSQGSGFNQPQHF
CDR3 DNA: TGTGCCAGCAGCCAAGGGTCGGGGTTCAATCAGCCCCAGCATTTT
V gene: TRBV3-1/TRBV3-2
J gene: TRBJ1-5
D gene: .
clone size: .

CDR3 protein: CSVEGRWDRGMNTEAFF
CDR3 DNA: TGCAGCGTTGAAGGTAGATGGGACAGGGGGATGAACACTGAAGCTTTCTTT
V gene: TRBV29-1
J gene: TRBJ1-1
D gene: TRBD1
clone size: .

CDR3 protein: CASRLESGANVLTF
CDR3 DNA: TGTGCCAGCAGGCTGGAGTCTGGGGCCAACGTCCTGACTTTC
V gene: TRBV7-3
J gene: TRBJ2-6
D gene: .
clone size: .

CDR3 protein: CASSSMPHSGNTIYF
CDR3 DNA: TGTGCCAGCAGCTCAATGCCGCACTCCGGAAACACCATATATTTT
V gene: TRBV3-1/TRBV3-2
J gene: TRBJ1-3
D gene: .
clone size: .

CDR3 protein: CSGGGANTEAFF
CDR3 DNA: TGCAGCGGAGGGGGAGCTAACACTGAAGCTTTCTTT
V gene: TRBV29-1
J gene: TRBJ1-1
D gene: .
clone size: .

CDR3 protein: CASSGSQGQETQYF
CDR3 DNA: TGTGCCAGCAGTGGGAGTCAGGGGCAAGAGACCCAGTACTTC
V gene: TRBV2
J gene: TRBJ2-5
D gene: .
clone size: .

CDR3 protein: CASSSQGASLDEQFF
CDR3 DNA: TGTGCCAGCTCATCACAGGGGGCGTCCCTCGATGAGCAGTTCTTC
V gene: TRBV18
J gene: TRBJ2-1
D gene: TRBD1
clone size: .

CDR3 protein: CASSPNGQNTEAFF
CDR3 DNA: TGTGCCAGCTCACCAAACGGACAGAACACTGAAGCTTTCTTT
V gene: TRBV18
J gene: TRBJ1-1
D gene: .
clone size: .

CDR3 protein: CASSSGGGLGNEQFF
CDR3 DNA: TGTGCCAGCAGCTCCGGGGGTGGGTTGGGGAATGAGCAGTTCTTC
V gene: TRBV7-8
J gene: TRBJ2-1
D gene: .
clone size: .

CDR3 protein: CASSLAEDYGYTF
CDR3 DNA: TGTGCCAGCAGCTTGGCAGAAGACTATGGCTACACCTTC
V gene: TRBV5-4
J gene: TRBJ1-2
D gene: .
clone size: .

CDR3 protein: CASSDPGTSVSGAKNIQYF
CDR3 DNA: TGTGCCAGCAGTGATCCCGGGACTAGCGTCTCAGGGGCCAAAAACATTCAGTACTTC
V gene: TRBV2
J gene: TRBJ2-4
D gene: TRBD2
clone size: .

CDR3 protein: CASSGVSGPGELFF
CDR3 DNA: TGTGCCAGCAGTGGGGTGTCGGGTCCCGGGGAGCTGTTTTTT
V gene: TRBV2
J gene: TRBJ2-2
D gene: .
clone size: .

CDR3 protein: CASIGGRNQPQHF
CDR3 DNA: TGTGCCAGCATCGGAGGGAGAAATCAGCCCCAGCATTTT
V gene: TRBV6-5
J gene: TRBJ1-5
D gene: .
clone size: .

CDR3 protein: CASSQDNGGDTDTQYF
CDR3 DNA: TGTGCCAGCAGCCAAGATAACGGGGGGGACACAGATACGCAGTATTTT
V gene: TRBV3-1/TRBV3-2
J gene: TRBJ2-3
D gene: TRBD2
clone size: .

CDR3 protein: CASSPQGAPNTEAFF
CDR3 DNA: TGCGCCAGCAGCCCCCAAGGGGCCCCGAACACTGAAGCTTTCTTT
V gene: TRBV5-1
J gene: TRBJ1-1
D gene: .
clone size: .

CDR3 protein: CASSQGQGGSPLHF
CDR3 DNA: TGTGCCAGCAGCCAAGGCCAGGGGGGTTCACCCCTCCACTTT
V gene: TRBV3-1/TRBV3-2
J gene: TRBJ1-6
D gene: TRBD1
clone size: .

CDR3 protein: CASSLTTSGGYNEQFF
CDR3 DNA: TGTGCCAGCAGCTTAACTACTAGCGGGGGGTACAATGAGCAGTTCTTC
V gene: TRBV5-6
J gene: TRBJ2-1
D gene: TRBD2
clone size: .

CDR3 protein: CASSQWTSEYEQYF
CDR3 DNA: TGTGCCAGCAGCCAATGGACTAGTGAGTACGAGCAGTACTTC
V gene: TRBV3-1/TRBV3-2
J gene: TRBJ2-7
D gene: TRBD2
clone size: .

CDR3 protein: CASSLGGGYYNSPLHF
CDR3 DNA: TGTGCCAGCAGCTTAGGGGGGGGATACTATAATTCACCCCTCCACTTT
V gene: TRBV7-2
J gene: TRBJ1-6
D gene: .
clone size: .

CDR3 protein: CASSSRLGRYNEQFF
CDR3 DNA: TGTGCCAGCAGCTCTAGACTAGGGAGGTACAATGAGCAGTTCTTC
V gene: TRBV5-4
J gene: TRBJ2-1
D gene: .
clone size: .

CDR3 protein: CASSLLAGVTDTQYF
CDR3 DNA: TGTGCCAGCAGTTTACTAGCGGGGGTTACAGATACGCAGTATTTT
V gene: TRBV27
J gene: TRBJ2-3
D gene: TRBD2
clone size: .

CDR3 protein: CASSPGQGVGYEQYF
CDR3 DNA: TGTGCCAGCAGCCCGGGACAGGGGGTAGGCTACGAGCAGTACTTC
V gene: TRBV7-9
J gene: TRBJ2-7
D gene: TRBD1
clone size: .

CDR3 protein: CASSLWAANEQFF
CDR3 DNA: TGTGCCAGCAGTCTTTGGGCCGCCAATGAGCAGTTCTTC
V gene: TRBV27
J gene: TRBJ2-1
D gene: .
clone size: .

CDR3 protein: CASSFGTVHGYTF
CDR3 DNA: TGTGCCAGCAGCTTCGGGACAGTCCATGGCTACACCTTC
V gene: TRBV7-9
J gene: TRBJ1-2
D gene: TRBD1
clone size: .

CDR3 protein: CASSGLGSLETQYF
CDR3 DNA: TGTGCCAGTAGTGGACTAGGCAGCTTGGAGACCCAGTACTTC
V gene: TRBV19
J gene: TRBJ2-5
D gene: TRBD2
clone size: .

CDR3 protein: CASRVRGQGGSEQYF
CDR3 DNA: TGTGCCAGCAGAGTTCGAGGGCAGGGGGGTTCCGAGCAGTACTTC
V gene: TRBV6-6
J gene: TRBJ2-7
D gene: .
clone size: .

CDR3 protein: CASSQGTGGTEQYF
CDR3 DNA: TGTGCCAGCAGCCAAGGGACAGGGGGTACCGAGCAGTACTTC
V gene: TRBV3-1/TRBV3-2
J gene: TRBJ2-7
D gene: TRBD1
clone size: .